This TCR beta chain was identified during a study of cytomegalovirus exposure and HLA in healthy donors. Study results and limitations: Under in vitro conditions, a few CMV-associated chains were confirmed as specific for CMV antigens. One later analysis, an examination of the 120 validation repertoires, found that first-cohort TCR clusters tended to co-occur in them.

Worth noting for this clone: What it binds is unknown.

This CDR3 is built from 15 residues. CDR1 and CDR2 from the germline V gene are SGHVS and FNYEAQ. Unmatched junction bases numbered 7, after V lost 3 bases and J lost 6 bases. Repertoires were generated with immunoSEQ multiplex PCR, while TCRdb's copy carries only in-frame clones and drops some. The table has about 330,000 clones, around 86% seen once. The chain links TRBV7-6 to TRBJ2-1; the match to TRBD2 covers 8 bases. This TCR was sampled from a young woman in good health and CMV-seronegative. Material: PBMCs. The CDR3 nucleotides read TGTGCCAGCAGCTTCTCTGGTAGCGGGACCAATGAGCAGTTCTTC. Its translation: CASSFSGSGTNEQFF.